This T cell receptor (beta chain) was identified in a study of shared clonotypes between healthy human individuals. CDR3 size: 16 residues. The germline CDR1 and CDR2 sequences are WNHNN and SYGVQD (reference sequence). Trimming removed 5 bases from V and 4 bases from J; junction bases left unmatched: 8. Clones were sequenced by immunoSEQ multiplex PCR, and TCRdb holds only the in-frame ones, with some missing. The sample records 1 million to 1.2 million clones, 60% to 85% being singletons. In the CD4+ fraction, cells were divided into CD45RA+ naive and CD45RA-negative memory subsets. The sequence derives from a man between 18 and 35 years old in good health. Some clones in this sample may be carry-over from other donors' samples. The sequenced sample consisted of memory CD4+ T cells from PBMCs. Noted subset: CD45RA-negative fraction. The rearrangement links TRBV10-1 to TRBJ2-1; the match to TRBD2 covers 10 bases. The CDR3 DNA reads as TGCGCCAGCAGTCGAGTACTAGCGGGAAAATACAATGAGCAGTTCTTC. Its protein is CASSRVLAGKYNEQFF.